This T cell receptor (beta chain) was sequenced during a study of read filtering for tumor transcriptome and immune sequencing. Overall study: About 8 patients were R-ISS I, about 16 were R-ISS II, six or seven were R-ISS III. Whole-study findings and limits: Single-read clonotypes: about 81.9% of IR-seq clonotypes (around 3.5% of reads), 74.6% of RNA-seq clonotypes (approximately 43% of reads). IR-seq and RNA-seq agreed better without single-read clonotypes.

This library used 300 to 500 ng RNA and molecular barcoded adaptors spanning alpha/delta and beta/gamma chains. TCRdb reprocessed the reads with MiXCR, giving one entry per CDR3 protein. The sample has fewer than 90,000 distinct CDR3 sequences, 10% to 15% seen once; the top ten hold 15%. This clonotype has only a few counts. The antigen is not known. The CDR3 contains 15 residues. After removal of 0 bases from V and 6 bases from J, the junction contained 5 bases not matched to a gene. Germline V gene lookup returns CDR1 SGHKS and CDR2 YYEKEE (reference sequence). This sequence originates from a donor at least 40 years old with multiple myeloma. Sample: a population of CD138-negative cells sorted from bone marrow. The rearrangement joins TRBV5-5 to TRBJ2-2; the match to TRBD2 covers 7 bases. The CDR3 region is CASSLVPGRAGELFF. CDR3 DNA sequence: TGTGCCAGCAGCTTGGTACCAGGGAGGGCCGGGGAGCTGTTTTTT.